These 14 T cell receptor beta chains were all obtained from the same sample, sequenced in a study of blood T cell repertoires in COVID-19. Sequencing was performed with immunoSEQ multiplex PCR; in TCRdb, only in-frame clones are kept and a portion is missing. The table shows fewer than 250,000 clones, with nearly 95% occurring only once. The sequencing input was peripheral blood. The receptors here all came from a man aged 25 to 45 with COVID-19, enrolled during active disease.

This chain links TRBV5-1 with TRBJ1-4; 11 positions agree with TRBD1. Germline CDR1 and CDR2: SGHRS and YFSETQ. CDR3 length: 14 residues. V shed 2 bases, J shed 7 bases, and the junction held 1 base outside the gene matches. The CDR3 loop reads CASSFGTGGEKLFF. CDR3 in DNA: TGCGCCAGCAGCTTCGGGACAGGGGGTGAAAAACTGTTTTTT.

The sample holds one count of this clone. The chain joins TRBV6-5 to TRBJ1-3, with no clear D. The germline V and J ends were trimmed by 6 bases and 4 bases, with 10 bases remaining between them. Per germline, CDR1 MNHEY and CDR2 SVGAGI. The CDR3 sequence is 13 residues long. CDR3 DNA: TGTGCCAGCAGCCTCGGTGCAGGAAACACCATATATTTT. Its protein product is CASSLGAGNTIYF.

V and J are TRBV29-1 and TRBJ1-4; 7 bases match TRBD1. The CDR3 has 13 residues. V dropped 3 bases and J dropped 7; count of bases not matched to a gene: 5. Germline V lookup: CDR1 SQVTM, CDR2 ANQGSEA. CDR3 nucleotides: TGCAGCGTTGACGAGGGGGCGCCTGAAAAACTGTTTTTT. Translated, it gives CSVDEGAPEKLFF.

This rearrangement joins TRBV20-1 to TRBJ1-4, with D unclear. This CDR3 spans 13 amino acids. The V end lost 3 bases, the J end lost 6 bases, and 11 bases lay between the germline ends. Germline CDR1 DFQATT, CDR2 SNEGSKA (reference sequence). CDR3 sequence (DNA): TGCAGTGCTAGTACCAGCGGAGATGAAAAACTGTTTTTT. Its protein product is CSASTSGDEKLFF.

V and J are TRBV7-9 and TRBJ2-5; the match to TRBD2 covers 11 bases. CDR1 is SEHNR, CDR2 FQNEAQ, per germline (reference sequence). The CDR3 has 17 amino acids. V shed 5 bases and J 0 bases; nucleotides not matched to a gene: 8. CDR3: CASSVASGGPYQETQYF. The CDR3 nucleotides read TGTGCCAGCAGCGTTGCTAGCGGGGGGCCGTACCAAGAGACCCAGTACTTC.

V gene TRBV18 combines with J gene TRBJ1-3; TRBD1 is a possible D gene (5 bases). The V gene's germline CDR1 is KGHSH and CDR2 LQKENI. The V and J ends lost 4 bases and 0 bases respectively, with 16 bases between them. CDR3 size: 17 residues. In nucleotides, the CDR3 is TGTGCCAGCTCACTTACAGGAGGGATGGGCTCTGGAAACACCATATATTTT. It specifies CASSLTGGMGSGNTIYF.

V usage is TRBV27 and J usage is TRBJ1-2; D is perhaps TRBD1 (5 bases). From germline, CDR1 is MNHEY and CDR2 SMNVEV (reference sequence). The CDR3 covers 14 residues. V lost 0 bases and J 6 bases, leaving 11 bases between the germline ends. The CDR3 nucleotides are TGTGCCAGCAGTTTATCTGTCAGGGCCCATGGCTACACCTTC. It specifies CASSLSVRAHGYTF.

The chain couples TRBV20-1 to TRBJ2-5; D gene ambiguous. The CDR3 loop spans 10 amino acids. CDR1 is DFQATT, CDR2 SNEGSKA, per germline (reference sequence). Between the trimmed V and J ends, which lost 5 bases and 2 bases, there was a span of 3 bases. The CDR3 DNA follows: TGCAGTGCTTATCAAGAGACCCAGTACTTC. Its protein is CSAYQETQYF.

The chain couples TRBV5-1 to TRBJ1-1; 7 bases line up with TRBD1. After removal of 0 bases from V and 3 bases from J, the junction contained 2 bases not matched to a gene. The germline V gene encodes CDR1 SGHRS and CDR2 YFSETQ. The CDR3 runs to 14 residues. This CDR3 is CASSLAGTDTEAFF. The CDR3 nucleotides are TGCGCCAGCAGCTTGGCCGGGACAGACACTGAAGCTTTCTTT.

CDR3 nucleotides: TGTGCCAGCAGTCTCCCAGGGGGGGAAGCTTTCTTT. Encoded protein: CASSLPGGEAFF. V gene TRBV2 combines with J gene TRBJ1-1; 7 positions agree with TRBD1. The CDR3 has 12 amino acids. Per germline, CDR1 SNHLY and CDR2 FYNNEI. Trimming cost V 5 bases and J 8 bases; bases outside gene matches: 5.

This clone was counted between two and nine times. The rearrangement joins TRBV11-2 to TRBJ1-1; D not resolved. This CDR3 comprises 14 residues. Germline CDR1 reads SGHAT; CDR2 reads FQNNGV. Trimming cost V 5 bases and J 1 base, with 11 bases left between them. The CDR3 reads CASSPLWANTEAFF. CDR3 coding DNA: TGTGCCAGCAGCCCCCTTTGGGCGAACACTGAAGCTTTCTTT.

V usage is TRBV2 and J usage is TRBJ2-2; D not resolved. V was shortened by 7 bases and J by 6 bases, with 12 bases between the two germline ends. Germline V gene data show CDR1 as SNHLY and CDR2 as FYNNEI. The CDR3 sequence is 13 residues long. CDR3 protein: CASIRLVAGELFF. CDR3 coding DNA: TGTGCCAGCATCAGGTTGGTCGCCGGGGAGCTGTTTTTT.

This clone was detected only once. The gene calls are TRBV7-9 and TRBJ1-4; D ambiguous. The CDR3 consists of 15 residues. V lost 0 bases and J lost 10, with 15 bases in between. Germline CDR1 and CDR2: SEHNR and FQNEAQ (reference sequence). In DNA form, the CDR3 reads TGTGCCAGCAGCTTAGCAGGGAGCCTCGGTGGAAAACTGTTTTTT. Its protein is CASSLAGSLGGKLFF.

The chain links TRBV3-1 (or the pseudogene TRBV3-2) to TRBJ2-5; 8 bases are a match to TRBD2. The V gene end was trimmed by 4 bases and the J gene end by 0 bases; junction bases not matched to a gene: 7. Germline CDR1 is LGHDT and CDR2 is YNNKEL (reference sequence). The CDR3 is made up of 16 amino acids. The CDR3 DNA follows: TGTGCCAGCAGCCGACCACTAGCGGAGTACCAAGAGACCCAGTACTTC. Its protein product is CASSRPLAEYQETQYF.